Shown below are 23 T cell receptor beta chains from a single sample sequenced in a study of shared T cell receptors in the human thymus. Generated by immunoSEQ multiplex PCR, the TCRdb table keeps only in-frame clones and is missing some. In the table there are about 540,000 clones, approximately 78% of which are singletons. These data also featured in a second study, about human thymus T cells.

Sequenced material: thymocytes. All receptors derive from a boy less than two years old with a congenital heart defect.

The CDR3 reads CASSQEAGGTEAFF. For the CDR3, the DNA is TGCGCCAGCAGCCAAGAGGCAGGGGGCACTGAAGCTTTCTTT. The chain carries TRBV4-3 and TRBJ1-1, with 7 positions matching TRBD1. From germline, CDR1 is LGHNA and CDR2 YSLEER. Trimming cost V 0 bases and J 4 bases; bases outside gene matches: 2. The length of the CDR3 is 14 residues.

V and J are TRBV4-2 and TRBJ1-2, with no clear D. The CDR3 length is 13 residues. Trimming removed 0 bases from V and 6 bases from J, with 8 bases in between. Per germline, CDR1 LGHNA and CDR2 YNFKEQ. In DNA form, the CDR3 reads TGTGCCAGCAGCCAAGACACGGGAGATGGCTACACCTTC. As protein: CASSQDTGDGYTF.

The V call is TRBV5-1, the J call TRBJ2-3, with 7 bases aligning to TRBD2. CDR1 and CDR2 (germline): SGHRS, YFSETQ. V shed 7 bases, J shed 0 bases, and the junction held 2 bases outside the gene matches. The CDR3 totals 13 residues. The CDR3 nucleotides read TGCGCCAGCCGGCGGGGGAGCACAGATACGCAGTATTTT. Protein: CASRRGSTDTQYF.

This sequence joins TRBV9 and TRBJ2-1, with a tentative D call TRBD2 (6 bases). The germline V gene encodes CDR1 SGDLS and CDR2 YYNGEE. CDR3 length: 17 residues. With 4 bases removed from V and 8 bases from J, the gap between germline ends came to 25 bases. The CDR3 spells CASSPQEGREARDEQFF. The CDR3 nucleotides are TGTGCCAGCAGCCCACAAGAGGGGCGGGAAGCCCGGGATGAGCAGTTCTTC.

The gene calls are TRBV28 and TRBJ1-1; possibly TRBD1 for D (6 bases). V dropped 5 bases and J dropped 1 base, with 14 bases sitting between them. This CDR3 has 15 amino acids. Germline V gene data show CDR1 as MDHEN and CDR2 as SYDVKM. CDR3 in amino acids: CASSHNRVGNTEAFF. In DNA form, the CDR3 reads TGTGCCAGCAGTCACAACAGGGTTGGGAACACTGAAGCTTTCTTT.

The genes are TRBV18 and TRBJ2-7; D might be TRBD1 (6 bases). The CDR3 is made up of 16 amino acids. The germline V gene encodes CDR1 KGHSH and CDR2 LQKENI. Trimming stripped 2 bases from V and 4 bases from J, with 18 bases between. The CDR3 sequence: CASSPIAQGFHYEQYF. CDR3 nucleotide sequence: TGTGCCAGCTCACCAATTGCACAGGGCTTTCATTACGAGCAGTACTTC.

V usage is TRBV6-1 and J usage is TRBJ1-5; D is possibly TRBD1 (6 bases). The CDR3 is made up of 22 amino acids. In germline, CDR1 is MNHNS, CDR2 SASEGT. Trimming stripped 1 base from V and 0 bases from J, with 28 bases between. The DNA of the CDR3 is TGTGCCAGCAGTGAAGAGGGCTCAGATGGGGGCGGTGGCACCCATAGCAATCAGCCCCAGCATTTT. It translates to CASSEEGSDGGGGTHSNQPQHF.

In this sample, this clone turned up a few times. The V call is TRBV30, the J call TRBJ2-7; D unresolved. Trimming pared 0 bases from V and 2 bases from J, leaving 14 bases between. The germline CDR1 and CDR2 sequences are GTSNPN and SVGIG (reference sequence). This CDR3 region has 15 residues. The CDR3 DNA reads TGTGCCTGGAGTGTACAGCCGCCTCGCCCCTACGAGCAGTACTTC. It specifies CAWSVQPPRPYEQYF.

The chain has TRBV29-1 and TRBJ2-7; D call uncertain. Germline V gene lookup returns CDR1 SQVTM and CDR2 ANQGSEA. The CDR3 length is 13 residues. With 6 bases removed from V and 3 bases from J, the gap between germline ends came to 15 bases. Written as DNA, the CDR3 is TGCAGCGTCCTCGGCGCCGAGGTCTACGAGCAGTACTTC. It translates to CSVLGAEVYEQYF.

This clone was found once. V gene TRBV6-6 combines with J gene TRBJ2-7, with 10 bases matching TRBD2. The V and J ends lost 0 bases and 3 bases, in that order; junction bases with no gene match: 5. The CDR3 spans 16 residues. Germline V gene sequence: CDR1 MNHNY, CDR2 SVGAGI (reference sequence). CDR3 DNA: TGTGCCAGCAGTTACTCGGTAGCGGGAGGTATCTACGAGCAGTACTTC. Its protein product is CASSYSVAGGIYEQYF.

The CDR3 bases are TGTGCCAGTAGTCCGCGGGACAGTTCTAGCACAGATACGCAGTATTTT. Amino acid sequence: CASSPRDSSSTDTQYF. This rearrangement joins TRBV19 to TRBJ2-3, with D possibly matching TRBD1 (7 bases). CDR3 size: 16 residues. Germline loops: CDR1 LNHDA, CDR2 SQIVND (reference sequence). V dropped 5 bases and J dropped 0 bases, with 15 bases sitting between them. Combining the CDR3 with reference TRBV19 and TRBJ2-3 gives the whole variable domain DGGITQSPKYLFRKEGQNVTLSCEQNLNHDAMYWYRQDPGQGLRLIYYSQIVNDFQKGDIAEGYSVSREKKESFPLTVTSAQKNPTAFYLCASSPRDSSSTDTQYFGPGTRLTVL.

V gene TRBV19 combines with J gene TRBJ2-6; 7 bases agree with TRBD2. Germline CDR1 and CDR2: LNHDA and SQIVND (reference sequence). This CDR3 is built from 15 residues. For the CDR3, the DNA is TGTGCAGCAAGCGGGGATAGCTCTGGGGCCAACGTCCTGACTTTC. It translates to CAASGDSSGANVLTF.

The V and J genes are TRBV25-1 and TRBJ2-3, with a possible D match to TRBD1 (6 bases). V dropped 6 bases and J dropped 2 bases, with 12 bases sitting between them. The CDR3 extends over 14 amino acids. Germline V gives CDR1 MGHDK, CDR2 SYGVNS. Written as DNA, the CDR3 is TGTGCCAGCAGGGGGGACATGCTCACAGATACGCAGTATTTT. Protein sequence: CASRGDMLTDTQYF.

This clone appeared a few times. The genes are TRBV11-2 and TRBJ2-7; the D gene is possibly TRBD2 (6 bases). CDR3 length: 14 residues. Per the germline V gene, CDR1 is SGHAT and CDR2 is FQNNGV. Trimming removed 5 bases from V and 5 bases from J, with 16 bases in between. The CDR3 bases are TGTGCCAGCAGCCCTCGACTAGTACCTGACGAGCAGTACTTC. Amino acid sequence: CASSPRLVPDEQYF.

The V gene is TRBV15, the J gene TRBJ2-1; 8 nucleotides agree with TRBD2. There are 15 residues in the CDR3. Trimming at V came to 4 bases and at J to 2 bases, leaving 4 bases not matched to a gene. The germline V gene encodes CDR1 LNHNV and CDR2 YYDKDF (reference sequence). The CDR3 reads CATSTTSGTYNEQFF. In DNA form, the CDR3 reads TGTGCCACCAGCACTACTAGCGGAACCTACAATGAGCAGTTCTTC.

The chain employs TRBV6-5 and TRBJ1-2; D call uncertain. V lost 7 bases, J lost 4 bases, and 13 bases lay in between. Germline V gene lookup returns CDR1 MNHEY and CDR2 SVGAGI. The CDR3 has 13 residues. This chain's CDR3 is CASKAAELYGYTF. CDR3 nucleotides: TGTGCCAGCAAGGCGGCGGAACTCTATGGCTACACCTTC.

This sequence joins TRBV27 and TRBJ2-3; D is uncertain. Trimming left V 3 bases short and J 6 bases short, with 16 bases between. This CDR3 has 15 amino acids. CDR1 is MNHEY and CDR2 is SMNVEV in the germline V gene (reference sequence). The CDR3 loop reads CASSLQPRGWDTQYF. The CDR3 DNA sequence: TGTGCCAGCAGTTTGCAGCCTCGCGGCTGGGATACGCAGTATTTT.

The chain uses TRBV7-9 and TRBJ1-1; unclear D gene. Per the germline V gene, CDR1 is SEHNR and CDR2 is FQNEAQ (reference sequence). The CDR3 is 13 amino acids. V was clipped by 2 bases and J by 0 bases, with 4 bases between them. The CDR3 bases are TGTGCCAGCAGCTTATCTATGAACACTGAAGCTTTCTTT. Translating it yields CASSLSMNTEAFF.

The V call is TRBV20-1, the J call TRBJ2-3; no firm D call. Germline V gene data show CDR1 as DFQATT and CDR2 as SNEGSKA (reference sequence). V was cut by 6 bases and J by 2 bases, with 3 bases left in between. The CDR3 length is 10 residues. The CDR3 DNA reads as TGCAGTGCCAACACAGATACGCAGTATTTT. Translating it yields CSANTDTQYF.

The CDR3 region is CASSPTQGARGNTIYF. CDR3 in DNA: TGTGCCAGCAGCCCCACACAGGGGGCGCGGGGAAACACCATATATTTT. This chain joins TRBV7-2 and TRBJ1-3; TRBD1 agrees at 9 bases. This CDR3 is built from 16 residues. Unmatched junction bases numbered 9, after V lost 5 bases and J lost 4 bases. Germline CDR1 is SGHTA and CDR2 is FQGNSA.

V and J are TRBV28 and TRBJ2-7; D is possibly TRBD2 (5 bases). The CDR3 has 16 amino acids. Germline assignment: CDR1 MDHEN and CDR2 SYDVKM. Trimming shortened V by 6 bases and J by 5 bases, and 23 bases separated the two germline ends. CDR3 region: CASSNYPLGVGNEQYF. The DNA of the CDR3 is TGTGCCAGCAGCAACTACCCCCTCGGGGTGGGGAACGAGCAGTACTTC.

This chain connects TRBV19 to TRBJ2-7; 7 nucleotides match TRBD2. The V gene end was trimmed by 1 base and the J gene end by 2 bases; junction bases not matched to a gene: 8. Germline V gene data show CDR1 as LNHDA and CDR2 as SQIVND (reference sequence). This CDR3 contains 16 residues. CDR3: CASSIAAGRLTYEQYF. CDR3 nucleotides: TGTGCCAGTAGTATAGCAGCGGGGCGCTTAACCTACGAGCAGTACTTC.

This chain's CDR3 is CASSHPPLQGRNTEAFF. CDR3 in DNA: TGTGCCAGCAGCCATCCTCCCCTACAGGGAAGGAACACTGAAGCTTTCTTT. The gene calls are TRBV5-8 and TRBJ1-1; tentatively, D is TRBD1 (6 bases). V was trimmed by 4 bases and J by 1 base, leaving 20 bases between them. Germline V gene data show CDR1 as SGHTS and CDR2 as YDEGEE. The CDR3 has 17 residues.